Following are 16 T cell receptor beta chains from one sample sequenced in a study of a mutant IDH1 vaccine in newly diagnosed glioma. The time point: week 5, during vaccination. Mutant IDH1 20-mer peptide, at 300 ug, made up each vaccine dose, with topical imiquimod. Their antigens remain unidentified. Measured with immunoSEQ multiplex PCR; TCRdb has only the in-frame clones, and not every one. The sample shows about 50,000 clones, under 90% of them seen only once. The source was PBMCs, collected from a glioma patient whose treatment included an IDH1 peptide vaccine. The origin of the receptors is a woman aged 50 to 65 with glioma.

This chain connects TRBV9 to TRBJ2-5; D remains unclear. From germline, CDR1 is SGDLS and CDR2 YYNGEE. Trimming stripped 3 bases from V and 9 bases from J, with 15 bases between. The CDR3 consists of 13 residues. CDR3 amino acids: CASSAGSSLPQYF. As DNA, the CDR3 is TGTGCCAGCAGCGCTGGGTCCTCCTTGCCCCAGTACTTC.

The gene calls are TRBV9 and TRBJ2-5, with TRBD2 matching 10 bases. The CDR3 totals 17 residues. V shed 1 base and J 1 base; nucleotides not matched to a gene: 7. CDR1 SGDLS and CDR2 YYNGEE come from the germline V gene. This chain's CDR3 is CASSVPSASGGQETQYF. The CDR3 DNA is TGTGCCAGCAGCGTACCCTCAGCTAGCGGGGGCCAAGAGACCCAGTACTTC.

This chain uses TRBV7-9 with TRBJ2-5, with 13 positions matching TRBD2. Trimming at V came to 5 bases and at J to 3 bases, leaving 6 bases not matched to a gene. CDR1 is SEHNR and CDR2 is FQNEAQ in the germline V gene (reference sequence). CDR3 size: 16 residues. This CDR3 is CASSTTSGGAKETQYF. Here the CDR3 DNA reads TGTGCCAGCAGCACTACTAGCGGGGGGGCTAAAGAGACCCAGTACTTC.

V usage is TRBV10-3 and J usage is TRBJ1-1; D gene ambiguous. CDR3 length: 12 amino acids. Germline V gene sequence: CDR1 ENHRY, CDR2 SYGVKD. V lost 0 bases to trimming and J lost 1 base, with 0 bases between them. CDR3: CAISESNTEAFF. DNA for the CDR3: TGTGCCATCAGTGAGTCGAACACTGAAGCTTTCTTT.

The rearrangement uses TRBV5-1 and TRBJ2-7; D might be TRBD1 (6 bases). V gave up 4 bases and J gave up 3 bases, with 11 bases separating them. Germline CDR1 and CDR2: SGHRS and YFSETQ. The CDR3 runs 13 residues. CDR3 protein: CASSAGQYYEQYF. CDR3 nucleotide sequence: TGCGCCAGCAGCGCCGGACAGTACTACGAGCAGTACTTC.

This rearrangement joins TRBV5-1 to TRBJ1-4, with D hard to call. The CDR3 is 15 amino acids. V was clipped by 3 bases and J by 4 bases, with 13 bases between them. Germline CDR1 reads SGHRS; CDR2 reads YFSETQ. CDR3 region: CASSSRTGGNEKLFF. The CDR3, as DNA: TGCGCCAGCAGCTCCCGGACGGGCGGTAATGAAAAACTGTTTTTT.

V usage is TRBV5-6 and J usage is TRBJ2-5; D may be TRBD1 (6 bases). Gene TRBJ2-7 matches the end of the DNA better, so the J call may be wrong. This CDR3 has 14 amino acids. CDR1 and CDR2 from the germline V gene are SGHDT and YYEEEE. CDR3 residues: CASSLPGHGYEQYF. DNA of the CDR3: TGTGCCAGCAGCTTGCCGGGACACGGCTACGAGCAGTACTTC.

This chain connects TRBV4-3 to TRBJ1-1; 9 nucleotides match TRBD1. The germline CDR1 and CDR2 sequences are LGHNA and YSLEER. The CDR3 runs to 16 residues. V dropped 2 bases and J dropped 8; count of bases not matched to a gene: 12. The CDR3 DNA sequence: TGCGCCAGCAGCCAAAAATCACAGGGGGCGGGGAGGGAAGCTTTCTTT. Protein sequence: CASSQKSQGAGREAFF.

The V call is TRBV27, the J call TRBJ1-6, with D unclear. The CDR3 covers 13 residues. CDR1 and CDR2 from the germline V gene are MNHEY and SMNVEV (reference sequence). V was cut by 7 bases and J by 0 bases, with 4 bases left in between. The CDR3 here is CASKSSYNSPLHF. The CDR3 coding sequence is TGTGCCAGCAAGAGCTCCTATAATTCACCCCTCCACTTT.

Here the CDR3 reads CASRTGGYTF. For the CDR3, the DNA is TGTGCCAGCAGAACGGGAGGCTACACCTTC. The chain is built from TRBV6-1 and TRBJ1-2; no clear D. The germline V gene encodes CDR1 MNHNS and CDR2 SASEGT. The V end was cut by 6 bases, the J end by 8 bases, with 7 bases between. The CDR3 has 10 residues.

V and J are TRBV21-1 and TRBJ2-7; the D call in the table, TRBD2, was not verified against the DNA. TRBV21-1 is given as a pseudogene. This CDR3 region has 12 residues. Here the CDR3 reads CASSNPRDEQYF. The CDR3, as DNA: TGTGCCAGCAGCAACCCGAGGGACGAGCAGTACTTC.

This clone is a singleton in its sample. The chain couples TRBV6-6 to TRBJ1-2; perhaps TRBD1 as D (5 bases). Germline V lookup: CDR1 MNHNY, CDR2 SVGAGI (reference sequence). CDR3 length equals 14 residues. V was shortened by 4 bases and J by 2 bases, with 11 bases between the two germline ends. For the CDR3, the DNA is TGTGCCAGCAGTTCCGCAGGGTCGAACTATGGCTACACCTTC. Its translation is CASSSAGSNYGYTF.

The chain has TRBV29-1 and TRBJ1-1, with D perhaps TRBD1 (5 bases). Trimming stripped 7 bases from V and 4 bases from J, with 22 bases between. The CDR3 is made up of 15 amino acids. The germline V gene has CDR1 SQVTM and CDR2 ANQGSEA. The chain's CDR3 is CSDFKSQAPGTEAFF. The CDR3 bases are TGCAGCGACTTCAAGTCACAGGCCCCAGGCACTGAAGCTTTCTTT.

The V call is TRBV9, the J call TRBJ1-6; D gene uncertain. With 0 bases removed from V and 7 bases from J, the gap between germline ends came to 8 bases. CDR3 length: 14 residues. Germline loops: CDR1 SGDLS, CDR2 YYNGEE. Here the CDR3 reads CASSVEGRNSPLHF. The CDR3 DNA follows: TGTGCCAGCAGCGTAGAGGGCCGAAATTCACCCCTCCACTTT.

The chain is built from TRBV9 and TRBJ1-2; possible D gene TRBD1, 5 bases. CDR3 length: 15 amino acids. The V gene lost 0 bases and the J gene lost 2 bases, with 11 bases spanning the gap. Germline V lookup: CDR1 SGDLS, CDR2 YYNGEE. The CDR3, as DNA: TGTGCCAGCAGCGTAGCGGACACTCCAAACTATGGCTACACCTTC. Amino acids: CASSVADTPNYGYTF.

The V gene is TRBV28, the J gene TRBJ1-1; no reliable D call. Germline V gives CDR1 MDHEN, CDR2 SYDVKM. CDR3 length: 11 amino acids. V shed 8 bases and J shed 0 bases, with 4 bases lying between them. The CDR3 protein is CASALNTEAFF. CDR3 DNA: TGTGCCAGCGCCTTGAACACTGAAGCTTTCTTT.